This TCR beta chain was identified in a study of CD8+CD57+ T cells in acquired aplastic anemia. The patients chosen for sequencing had shown expansion of CD8+CD57+ cells (detected by flow cytometry). All participating patients were living with severe acquired aplastic anemia. CDR3 and TCR beta VDJ profiling relied on a genomic DNA template. TCRdb re-analysed the reads in MiXCR, keeping a single row per CDR3 protein. Among about 190,000 distinct CDR3 sequences listed, 48% were seen once. The CDR3 consists of 16 residues. V lost 5 bases and J lost 0; bases outside the gene matches: 5. Germline V CDR1 and CDR2: MDHEN, SYDVKM.

The source material was sorted CD4+, CD8+, or CD8+CD57+ T cells (not recorded which) from PBMCs. The receptor's source is a human donor with aplastic anemia. The chain couples TRBV28 to TRBJ2-1; 9 positions agree with TRBD1. The DNA for the CDR3 is TGTGCCAGCAGTAAACCGGGACAGGGCTCCTACAATGAGCAGTTCTTC. It translates to CASSKPGQGSYNEQFF.